A selection of T cell receptor beta chains follows, all from one sample in a study of T cell responses to AZD1222 COVID-19 vaccine. The protocol was immunoSEQ multiplex PCR, while the TCRdb copy is restricted to in-frame clones and leaves out a portion. The data contain 98,000 or so clones, about 94% of them seen just once; the ten biggest clones take up 5%. The source was peripheral blood, collected on day 0 of AZD1222 vaccination. The receptors shown here come from an adult in good health. Both conserved end residues are part of each CDR3. A D gene is named only where the DNA matches it firmly.

j_gene	v_gene	d_gene	CDR3aa	CDR3nt
TRBJ1-1	TRBV2	-	CASSFRTEAFF	TGTGCCAGCAGTTTCCGGACTGAAGCTTTCTTT
TRBJ2-1	TRBV1	-	CTSSQDRGRYNEQFF	TGCACCAGCAGCCAAGACAGGGGGCGCTACAATGAGCAGTTCTTC
TRBJ2-5	TRBV7-9	-	CASSLWSQETQYF	TGTGCCAGCAGCTTATGGTCCCAAGAGACCCAGTACTTC
TRBJ2-1	TRBV6-5	-	CASSWGGNNEQFF	TGTGCCAGCAGTTGGGGCGGTAACAATGAGCAGTTCTTC
TRBJ1-2	TRBV25-1	TRBD1	CASGDRGILGGYTF	TGTGCCAGCGGTGACAGGGGTATCCTAGGTGGCTACACCTTC
TRBJ1-5	TRBV5-1	TRBD1	CASSLDGQGRQPQHF	TGCGCCAGCAGCTTGGATGGACAGGGGAGGCAGCCCCAGCATTTT
TRBJ1-1	TRBV27	-	CASSFSGRNTEAFF	TGTGCCAGCAGTTTTTCAGGGAGGAACACTGAAGCTTTCTTT
TRBJ2-1	TRBV5-1	TRBD2	CASSLPGLAGGNEQFF	TGCGCCAGCAGCTTACCGGGACTAGCGGGAGGGAATGAGCAGTTCTTC
TRBJ1-1	TRBV4-2	-	CASSQGDGRNTEAFF	TGTGCCAGCAGCCAAGGCGACGGGAGAAACACTGAAGCTTTCTTT
TRBJ1-4	TRBV19	-	CASSINEKLFF	TGTGCCAGTAGTATTAATGAAAAACTGTTTTTT
TRBJ2-1	TRBV7-3	-	CASSSFGGANEQFF	TGTGCCAGCAGCTCATTCGGGGGAGCCAATGAGCAGTTCTTC
TRBJ1-2	TRBV2	TRBD1	CASSWTGLADGYTF	TGTGCCAGCAGCTGGACAGGTCTTGCAGATGGCTACACCTTC
TRBJ1-2	TRBV9	TRBD1	CASSSPSDRGNGYTF	TGTGCCAGCAGCTCCCCCTCCGACAGGGGGAACGGCTACACCTTC
TRBJ2-3	TRBV24-1	-	CATSDFTRGTDTQYF	TGTGCCACCAGTGATTTTACGAGGGGCACAGATACGCAGTATTTT
TRBJ2-1	TRBV7-9	-	CASSQRGGNYNEQFF	TGTGCCAGCAGCCAAAGGGGCGGGAATTACAATGAGCAGTTCTTC
TRBJ2-2	TRBV7-3	-	CASSPAVGTGELFF	TGTGCCAGCAGCCCCGCCGTTGGCACCGGGGAGCTGTTTTTT
TRBJ1-4	TRBV2	-	CASSVFENEKLFF	TGTGCCAGCAGTGTGTTCGAAAATGAAAAACTGTTTTTT
TRBJ1-3	TRBV29-1	TRBD1	CSVVDRVGNTIYF	TGCAGCGTTGTAGACAGGGTGGGAAACACCATATATTTT
TRBJ2-6	TRBV18	-	CASSQQGGGANVLTF	TGTGCCAGCTCACAGCAGGGTGGTGGGGCCAACGTCCTGACTTTC
TRBJ1-2	TRBV27	-	CASSPGGRSGYTF	TGTGCCAGCAGCCCCGGGGGACGCTCAGGCTACACCTTC
TRBJ2-7	TRBV28	-	CASSLYGQNDYEQYF	TGTGCCAGCAGTTTATACGGACAGAATGACTACGAGCAGTACTTC
TRBJ2-5	TRBV5-1	TRBD1	CASSPYRGQGETQYF	TGCGCCAGCAGCCCATACAGGGGTCAGGGGGAGACCCAGTACTTC
TRBJ1-2	TRBV29-1	TRBD1	CSVVELGTGYGYTF	TGCAGCGTTGTTGAGCTTGGGACAGGCTATGGCTACACCTTC
TRBJ1-2	TRBV28	-	CASTLPGVIYGYTF	TGTGCCAGCACCCTACCGGGGGTGATCTATGGCTACACCTTC